This is a list of T cell receptor beta chains from one sample in a study of metastatic and nonmetastatic thyroid tumors. TCRdb reassembled clones from the PCR reads with MiXCR. The table records over 35,000 clones, 17% of them present only once. The sample was tumor tissue. The receptors were sampled from a female donor with papillary thyroid cancer or a benign thyroid nodule (not recorded which). Some clones in this sample may be carry-over from other donors' samples. Both conserved end residues are part of each CDR3. Fields, in order: J gene, clone size, D gene, V gene, CDR3 DNA, CDR3 protein. The D gene is left open where the match is weak. Size values are once, few and many counts, or a class for expanded clones, and some rows have none.

J: TRBJ2-2
size: many
D: NA
V: TRBV5-4
DNA: TGTGCCAGCAGCTTGAATCCCGGGGAGCTGTTTTTT
CDR3: CASSLNPGELFF

J: TRBJ2-7
size: many
D: TRBD2
V: TRBV5-1
DNA: TGCGCCAGCAGCCCAGCGGGAGGGCCCTACGAGCAGTACTTC
CDR3: CASSPAGGPYEQYF

J: TRBJ2-1
size: NA
D: TRBD2
V: TRBV2
DNA: TGTTCCAGCAGTTGGGGCGGGAGCTCCTACAATGAGCAGTTCTTC
CDR3: CSSSWGGSSYNEQFF

J: TRBJ2-3
size: many
D: TRBD1
V: TRBV12-3/TRBV12-4
DNA: TGTGCCAGCAAAAGGACAGGGAGGACAGATACGCAGTATTTT
CDR3: CASKRTGRTDTQYF

J: TRBJ1-5
size: many
D: NA
V: TRBV10-3
DNA: TGTGCCATCAGTGCCCAGGTTAGCAATCAGCCCCAGCATTTT
CDR3: CAISAQVSNQPQHF

J: TRBJ2-3
size: many
D: NA
V: TRBV6-1
DNA: TGTGCCAGCAGCCAGCTTCCAGATACGCAGTATTTT
CDR3: CASSQLPDTQYF

J: TRBJ1-5
size: NA
D: NA
V: TRBV28
DNA: TGTGCCAGCAGTTTAGGGGGGTGGGGGGTTGAAGGCAATCAGCCCCAGCATTTT
CDR3: CASSLGGWGVEGNQPQHF

J: TRBJ2-5
size: many
D: NA
V: TRBV2
DNA: TGTGCCAGCAGTGAAGCGCGACGGACCGAAGAGACCCAGTACTTC
CDR3: CASSEARRTEETQYF

J: TRBJ2-7
size: many
D: NA
V: TRBV28
DNA: TGTGCCAGCAGTTTGGGACACAGCTACGAGCAGTACTTC
CDR3: CASSLGHSYEQYF

J: TRBJ2-7
size: few
D: TRBD1
V: TRBV6-1
DNA: TGTACCAGCAGGGAACTGGGACAGGGGAAGGAGCAGTACTTC
CDR3: CTSRELGQGKEQYF

J: TRBJ1-1
size: many
D: NA
V: TRBV19
DNA: TGTGCCAGTAGTATAAGAGCGAACACTGAAGCTTTCTTT
CDR3: CASSIRANTEAFF

J: TRBJ2-7
size: many
D: TRBD2
V: TRBV10-2
DNA: TGCGCCAGCAGGAACCCTCCTAGCGGGAAGCCCTACGAGCAGTACTTC
CDR3: CASRNPPSGKPYEQYF

J: TRBJ1-4
size: NA
D: NA
V: TRBV6-1
DNA: TGTGCCACTAGCACAGGGACCTTAAATGAAAAACTGTTCTTT
CDR3: CATSTGTLNEKLFF

J: TRBJ2-4
size: few
D: TRBD2
V: TRBV30
DNA: TGTGCCTGGGTAACTAGCGGGAGGCAGGGAGTCGTGGAGGTCATTCAGTACTTC
CDR3: CAWVTSGRQGVVEVIQYF

J: TRBJ2-2
size: many
D: NA
V: TRBV7-9
DNA: TGTGCCAGCAGCTTATGGGATTCCGGGGAGCTGTTTTTT
CDR3: CASSLWDSGELFF

J: TRBJ2-7
size: many
D: TRBD2
V: TRBV12-3/TRBV12-4
DNA: TGTGCCAGCAGCCTCCTGGGGGGACTAGCGGGAGTCGAGCAGTACTTC
CDR3: CASSLLGGLAGVEQYF

J: TRBJ2-7
size: many
D: NA
V: TRBV6-2/TRBV6-3
DNA: TGTGCCAGCAGTAACTCAGGGGAGCAGTACTTC
CDR3: CASSNSGEQYF

J: TRBJ2-7
size: few
D: TRBD1
V: TRBV6-1
DNA: TGTGCCAGCAAGGGACAGGGGAAACACGAGCAGTACTTC
CDR3: CASKGQGKHEQYF

J: TRBJ1-2
size: few
D: TRBD1
V: TRBV19
DNA: TGTGCCAGTAGTAAGGGACAGGCAGCTAACTATGGCTACACCTTC
CDR3: CASSKGQAANYGYTF

J: TRBJ1-4
size: many
D: TRBD1
V: TRBV20-1
DNA: TGCAGTGCACGGACAGGGGGTAACGAAAAACTGTTTTTT
CDR3: CSARTGGNEKLFF

J: TRBJ1-2
size: medium-sized
D: NA
V: TRBV4-1
DNA: TGCGCCAGCAGCCAAGAGAGGACGGCTAACTATGGCTACACCTTC
CDR3: CASSQERTANYGYTF

J: TRBJ1-2
size: NA
D: NA
V: TRBV30
DNA: TGTGCCTGGAGCGTACGGTTTGGAGGGGCCCCGAATTGTGGCTACACCTTC
CDR3: CAWSVRFGGAPNCGYTF

J: TRBJ2-1
size: many
D: TRBD2
V: TRBV28
DNA: TGTGCCAGCAGTTTATCCATGGGAGGGAGGGATCGGATCGACCTCGCCTACAATGAGCAGTTCTTC
CDR3: CASSLSMGGRDRIDLAYNEQFF

J: TRBJ2-1
size: many
D: TRBD1
V: TRBV7-2
DNA: TGTGCCAGCAGCGACTCTAAAGGTGACAGGGCAGCCTACAATGAGCAGTTCTTC
CDR3: CASSDSKGDRAAYNEQFF

J: TRBJ1-4
size: many
D: TRBD1
V: TRBV20-1
DNA: TGCAGTGCCGCACCCCCGACAGGGGCGAATGAAAAACTGTTTTTT
CDR3: CSAAPPTGANEKLFF

J: TRBJ1-6
size: many
D: TRBD1
V: TRBV6-1
DNA: TGTGCCAGCAGTGTGCCTTCGACAGGGGGTTATTCACCCCTCCACTTT
CDR3: CASSVPSTGGYSPLHF

J: TRBJ1-4
size: many
D: NA
V: TRBV30
DNA: TGTGCCTGGCAGAGTAATGAAAAACTGTTTTTT
CDR3: CAWQSNEKLFF

J: TRBJ1-1
size: many
D: TRBD1
V: TRBV11-2
DNA: TGTGCCAGCAGCTCCTCCCGACAGGGCTTAAACACTGAAGCTTTCTTT
CDR3: CASSSSRQGLNTEAFF

J: TRBJ2-7
size: many
D: NA
V: TRBV5-4
DNA: TGTGCCAGCAGCTCTGCTCAACTCCCCACCTACGAGCAGTACTTC
CDR3: CASSSAQLPTYEQYF

J: TRBJ2-7
size: many
D: NA
V: TRBV20-1
DNA: TGCAGTGCTAGGGCCCTAGCGCGAGTCTACGAGCAGTACTTC
CDR3: CSARALARVYEQYF

J: TRBJ2-7
size: many
D: NA
V: TRBV20-1
DNA: TGCAGTGCGTTGGATTACAGCTCCTACGAGCAGTACTTC
CDR3: CSALDYSSYEQYF

J: TRBJ2-1
size: many
D: TRBD1
V: TRBV7-3
DNA: TGTGCCAGCACTGTGACAGGGGGCGGTGAGCAGTTCTTC
CDR3: CASTVTGGGEQFF

J: TRBJ2-7
size: few
D: NA
V: TRBV12-3/TRBV12-4
DNA: TGTGCCAGCAGTCCGGGGCTAGCGAACGTCGCACAGTACTTC
CDR3: CASSPGLANVAQYF

J: TRBJ2-1
size: many
D: TRBD2
V: TRBV20-1
DNA: TGCAGTGCGGTAGCGGGGATATACAATGAGCAGTTCTTC
CDR3: CSAVAGIYNEQFF

J: TRBJ2-3
size: few
D: NA
V: TRBV6-1
DNA: TGTGCCAGCAGTGAAGGTGGGGTTGGCCCCTGTTATACGCAGTATTTT
CDR3: CASSEGGVGPCYTQYF

J: TRBJ2-7
size: many
D: NA
V: TRBV20-1
DNA: TGCAGTGCTCGTTCTTTCAGTTCAGGCTACGAGCAGTACTTC
CDR3: CSARSFSSGYEQYF

J: TRBJ2-1
size: many
D: NA
V: TRBV3-1
DNA: TGTGCCAGCAGCCAAGGCACTAGAGGGGGGGATGAGCAGTTCTTC
CDR3: CASSQGTRGGDEQFF

J: TRBJ1-2
size: many
D: NA
V: TRBV6-1
DNA: TGTGCCAGCAGTGAAGCACACGCTACGGGGGTTCGCACCTTC
CDR3: CASSEAHATGVRTF

J: TRBJ2-7
size: many
D: NA
V: TRBV11-2
DNA: TGTGCCAGCAGCTTAGCCGGACTCGCCGACGAGCAGTACTTC
CDR3: CASSLAGLADEQYF

J: TRBJ1-2
size: few
D: NA
V: TRBV28
DNA: TGTGCCAGCAGTTTATTTAGTTCGGGGGGAGCCTATGGCTACACCTTC
CDR3: CASSLFSSGGAYGYTF

J: TRBJ1-3
size: many
D: NA
V: TRBV28
DNA: TGTGCCAGCACCGCGGGTGTGATCGCTGGAAACACCATATATTTT
CDR3: CASTAGVIAGNTIYF

J: TRBJ2-1
size: many
D: TRBD2
V: TRBV11-2
DNA: TGTGCCAGCAGCCTGCGGGGGAGGGCCGTCACCTACAATGAGCAGTTCTTC
CDR3: CASSLRGRAVTYNEQFF

J: TRBJ2-7
size: NA
D: NA
V: TRBV5-5
DNA: TGTGCCAGCAGCTTGGCCCGGGGCTCCTACGAGCAGTACTTC
CDR3: CASSLARGSYEQYF

J: TRBJ2-7
size: NA
D: TRBD2
V: TRBV5-1
DNA: TGCGCCAGCAGCTTGGGAACACTAGCGGGAGCAGAGTGCGAGCAGCACTTC
CDR3: CASSLGTLAGAECEQHF

J: TRBJ2-5
size: NA
D: NA
V: TRBV20-1
DNA: TGCAGTTCTACGACGGGACATCCCTATCAAGAGACCCAGTACTTC
CDR3: CSSTTGHPYQETQYF

J: TRBJ1-2
size: NA
D: TRBD1
V: TRBV4-2
DNA: TGTGCCAGCAGCCAAGTTGGGGACAGGGCGGGTGGCTACACCTTC
CDR3: CASSQVGDRAGGYTF

J: TRBJ1-2
size: many
D: NA
V: TRBV12-3/TRBV12-4
DNA: TGTGCCAGCAGTTTACCGGGGGTGGACTATGGCTACACCTTC
CDR3: CASSLPGVDYGYTF

J: TRBJ1-2
size: medium-sized
D: NA
V: TRBV6-1
DNA: TGTGCCAGCAGTTCCAACAGAGCGCTAAATAACTATGGCTACACCTTC
CDR3: CASSSNRALNNYGYTF

J: TRBJ2-3
size: many
D: NA
V: TRBV5-1
DNA: TGCGCCAGCAGCCCATCTAGCACAGATACGCAGTATTTT
CDR3: CASSPSSTDTQYF

J: TRBJ2-7
size: many
D: NA
V: TRBV3-1
DNA: TGTGCCAGCAGCCAAGATAGGGGGGGGCCAGAGTACTTC
CDR3: CASSQDRGGPEYF

J: TRBJ2-3
size: many
D: NA
V: TRBV6-1
DNA: TGTGCCAGCAGTGGGAGATTCACAGATACGCAGTATTTT
CDR3: CASSGRFTDTQYF

J: TRBJ1-5
size: NA
D: NA
V: TRBV28
DNA: TGTGCCAGTCACACTGACAGGTCCGGCCAGCATTTT
CDR3: CASHTDRSGQHF

J: TRBJ2-2
size: NA
D: NA
V: TRBV19
DNA: TGTGCCAGCTCCAGGCAGGGTCCCTTCGACGGGGAGCTGTTTTTT
CDR3: CASSRQGPFDGELFF

J: TRBJ1-2
size: NA
D: TRBD1
V: TRBV9
DNA: TGTGCCAGCATCGCTGGACAGGGGCGCTATGTCTACACCTTC
CDR3: CASIAGQGRYVYTF

J: TRBJ2-1
size: NA
D: TRBD2
V: TRBV3-1
DNA: TGTGCCAGCAGCCAATTCATCGGGCGGGGGGGCCCTCCCCACAATGAGCAGTTCTTC
CDR3: CASSQFIGRGGPPHNEQFF

J: TRBJ1-2
size: NA
D: NA
V: TRBV5-1
DNA: TGCGCCAGCAGCCCCTCACAGGTGGCCTATGGCTACACCTTC
CDR3: CASSPSQVAYGYTF